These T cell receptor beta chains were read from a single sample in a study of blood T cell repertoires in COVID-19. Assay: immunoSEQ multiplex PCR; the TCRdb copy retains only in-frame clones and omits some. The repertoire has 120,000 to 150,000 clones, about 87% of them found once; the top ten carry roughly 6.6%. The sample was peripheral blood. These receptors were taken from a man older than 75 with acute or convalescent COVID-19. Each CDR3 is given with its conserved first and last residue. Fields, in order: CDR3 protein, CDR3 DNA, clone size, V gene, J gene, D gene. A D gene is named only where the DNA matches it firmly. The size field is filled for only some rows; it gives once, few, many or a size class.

CDR3aa: CASSLFSQGTGGSYNEQFF; CDR3nt: TGTGCCAGCAGTTTATTTTCCCAGGGAACAGGGGGCTCCTACAATGAGCAGTTCTTC; abundance: .; v_gene: TRBV27; j_gene: TRBJ2-1; d_gene: TRBD1
CDR3aa: CASGTGGAEQFF; CDR3nt: TGTGCCAGCGGGACAGGGGGAGCTGAGCAGTTCTTC; abundance: .; v_gene: TRBV19; j_gene: TRBJ2-1; d_gene: TRBD1
CDR3aa: CASTIQGALNTGELFF; CDR3nt: TGTGCCAGCACCATTCAGGGGGCTTTGAACACCGGGGAGCTGTTTTTT; abundance: .; v_gene: TRBV28; j_gene: TRBJ2-2; d_gene: TRBD1
CDR3aa: CASSIRDRDGYGYTF; CDR3nt: TGTGCCAGCAGCATCCGGGACAGGGATGGCTATGGCTACACCTTC; abundance: once; v_gene: TRBV5-4; j_gene: TRBJ1-2; d_gene: TRBD1
CDR3aa: CASSVQGASGEAFF; CDR3nt: TGTGCCAGCAGCGTTCAGGGGGCAAGCGGTGAAGCTTTCTTT; abundance: .; v_gene: TRBV5-4; j_gene: TRBJ1-1; d_gene: TRBD1
CDR3aa: CASSRGSRLLGPGELFF; CDR3nt: TGTGCCAGCAGCCGGGGCAGTCGGCTTCTAGGTCCCGGGGAGCTGTTTTTT; abundance: .; v_gene: TRBV3-1/TRBV3-2; j_gene: TRBJ2-2; d_gene: .
CDR3aa: CASSYYDRGWETQYF; CDR3nt: TGTGCCAGCAGCTACTACGACCGGGGGTGGGAGACCCAGTACTTC; abundance: .; v_gene: TRBV5-4; j_gene: TRBJ2-5; d_gene: .
CDR3aa: CASSLGAGDGYTF; CDR3nt: TGTGCCAGCAGCTTAGGGGCAGGGGATGGCTACACCTTC; abundance: .; v_gene: TRBV7-2; j_gene: TRBJ1-2; d_gene: .
CDR3aa: CASSIGTGISNEQFF; CDR3nt: TGTGCCAGCAGCATCGGGACAGGGATCTCCAATGAGCAGTTCTTC; abundance: few; v_gene: TRBV7-9; j_gene: TRBJ2-1; d_gene: TRBD1
CDR3aa: CASRDWIDYGYTF; CDR3nt: TGTGCCAGCAGAGACTGGATAGACTATGGCTACACCTTC; abundance: .; v_gene: TRBV12-3/TRBV12-4; j_gene: TRBJ1-2; d_gene: .
CDR3aa: CASSEGATNEKLFF; CDR3nt: TGTGCCAGTAGCGAGGGTGCAACTAATGAAAAACTGTTTTTT; abundance: .; v_gene: TRBV28; j_gene: TRBJ1-4; d_gene: .
CDR3aa: CASTDRGRVGLNIQYF; CDR3nt: TGTGCCAGTACCGACAGGGGGCGTGTTGGTTTGAACATTCAGTACTTC; abundance: .; v_gene: TRBV19; j_gene: TRBJ2-4; d_gene: TRBD1
CDR3aa: CASSPLAGFNEQFF; CDR3nt: TGTGCCAGCAGCCCACTAGCGGGATTTAATGAGCAGTTCTTC; abundance: .; v_gene: TRBV3-1/TRBV3-2; j_gene: TRBJ2-1; d_gene: TRBD2
CDR3aa: CASSKARGAGNTGELFF; CDR3nt: TGTGCCAGCAGCAAAGCGCGGGGCGCAGGGAACACCGGGGAGCTGTTTTTT; abundance: few; v_gene: TRBV21-1; j_gene: TRBJ2-2; d_gene: .
CDR3aa: CASRYLGVDYEQYF; CDR3nt: TGTGCCAGCAGATATCTAGGGGTTGACTACGAGCAGTACTTC; abundance: few; v_gene: TRBV6-9; j_gene: TRBJ2-7; d_gene: .
CDR3aa: CASTTQVGGTEAFF; CDR3nt: TGTGCCAGCACCACCCAGGTAGGGGGCACTGAAGCTTTCTTT; abundance: .; v_gene: TRBV28; j_gene: TRBJ1-1; d_gene: .
CDR3aa: CASSDWAGGGYTF; CDR3nt: TGTGCCAGCAGTGATTGGGCCGGGGGGGGCTACACCTTC; abundance: .; v_gene: TRBV6-1; j_gene: TRBJ1-2; d_gene: .
CDR3aa: CASSQDSYSPLHF; CDR3nt: TGTGCCAGCAGCCAGGACAGTTATTCACCCCTCCACTTT; abundance: .; v_gene: TRBV7-9; j_gene: TRBJ1-6; d_gene: .
CDR3aa: CASKVSRVSYEQYF; CDR3nt: TGTGCCAGCAAAGTTAGCAGGGTGTCCTACGAGCAGTACTTC; abundance: .; v_gene: TRBV28; j_gene: TRBJ2-7; d_gene: .
CDR3aa: CASSGTAYGYTF; CDR3nt: TGTGCCAGCAGCGGGACAGCCTATGGCTACACCTTC; abundance: .; v_gene: TRBV12-3/TRBV12-4; j_gene: TRBJ1-2; d_gene: TRBD1
CDR3aa: CASSRVVGSGNTIYF; CDR3nt: TGTGCCAGCAGCCGCGTAGTTGGCTCTGGAAACACCATATATTTT; abundance: .; v_gene: TRBV7-2; j_gene: TRBJ1-3; d_gene: .
CDR3aa: CASRTGSGNTIYF; CDR3nt: TGTGCCAGCAGGACGGGGTCTGGAAACACCATATATTTT; abundance: once; v_gene: TRBV6-6; j_gene: TRBJ1-3; d_gene: .
CDR3aa: CASSLGQGFSGANVLTF; CDR3nt: TGTGCCAGCAGCTTGGGGCAGGGGTTTTCCGGGGCCAACGTCCTGACTTTC; abundance: .; v_gene: TRBV5-4; j_gene: TRBJ2-6; d_gene: .
CDR3aa: CASSTLSGSLKTQYF; CDR3nt: TGTGCCAGCAGCACTCTTAGCGGGAGTCTTAAGACCCAGTACTTC; abundance: .; v_gene: TRBV28; j_gene: TRBJ2-5; d_gene: TRBD2
CDR3aa: CASSESMGQGNEKLFF; CDR3nt: TGTGCCAGCAGTGAAAGCATGGGACAGGGTAATGAAAAACTGTTTTTT; abundance: .; v_gene: TRBV2; j_gene: TRBJ1-4; d_gene: TRBD1
CDR3aa: CASSITAGGRTYEQYF; CDR3nt: TGTGCCAGTAGTATCACAGCGGGGGGCCGAACCTACGAGCAGTACTTC; abundance: .; v_gene: TRBV19; j_gene: TRBJ2-7; d_gene: TRBD2
CDR3aa: CASSPPGTGLNYGYTF; CDR3nt: TGCGCCAGCAGCCCCCCGGGGACAGGGCTGAACTATGGCTACACCTTC; abundance: .; v_gene: TRBV5-1; j_gene: TRBJ1-2; d_gene: TRBD1
CDR3aa: CASSSEGPPYEPQHF; CDR3nt: TGTGCCAGCAGTTCAGAGGGCCCGCCATATGAGCCCCAGCATTTT; abundance: .; v_gene: TRBV28; j_gene: TRBJ1-5; d_gene: .
CDR3aa: CASSMTGEQYF; CDR3nt: TGCGCCAGCAGCATGACAGGGGAGCAGTACTTC; abundance: .; v_gene: TRBV5-1; j_gene: TRBJ2-7; d_gene: TRBD1
CDR3aa: CASSSGTSSTDTQYF; CDR3nt: TGCGCCAGCAGTTCCGGGACTAGCAGCACAGATACGCAGTATTTT; abundance: .; v_gene: TRBV5-1; j_gene: TRBJ2-3; d_gene: TRBD2
CDR3aa: CAWRRKGAENQPQHF; CDR3nt: TGTGCCTGGAGGAGGAAGGGGGCTGAGAATCAGCCCCAGCATTTT; abundance: .; v_gene: TRBV30; j_gene: TRBJ1-5; d_gene: TRBD1
CDR3aa: CASKPGLATAADTQYF; CDR3nt: TGTGCCAGCAAGCCGGGACTAGCAACTGCGGCAGATACGCAGTATTTT; abundance: .; v_gene: TRBV2; j_gene: TRBJ2-3; d_gene: TRBD2
CDR3aa: CASSFTSGSNADTQYF; CDR3nt: TGTGCCAGCAGCTTTACTAGCGGGAGTAACGCAGATACGCAGTATTTT; abundance: .; v_gene: TRBV7-3; j_gene: TRBJ2-3; d_gene: TRBD2
CDR3aa: CASSLEGGFLADTQYF; CDR3nt: TGTGCCAGCAGTTTAGAAGGGGGCTTCTTGGCGGATACGCAGTATTTT; abundance: .; v_gene: TRBV27; j_gene: TRBJ2-3; d_gene: TRBD1